Here is one T cell receptor beta chain with its context. Original handling: Nucleated cell number was recorded as an estimate derived from reference gene primer amplification. The data were produced by immunoSEQ multiplex PCR, yet TCRdb's version contains in-frame clones alone and is incomplete. V and J calls plus clone size are reproduced from that table; the DNA served to infer D and trimming. The profile covers about 190,000 clones, with around 84% appearing a single time and roughly 14% taken by the ten largest. The data are from a study of blood T cell repertoires in COVID-19. After removal of 2 bases from V and 0 bases from J, the junction contained 3 bases not matched to a gene. CDR1 and CDR2 from the germline V gene are KGHSH and LQKENI. This CDR3 spans 17 amino acids.

Sample: peripheral blood. J is TRBJ2-1 and V is TRBV18, with 11 bases lining up with TRBD1. The origin of this receptor is a man aged 30 to 39 with active or convalescent COVID-19. The CDR3 sequence is CASSPRTGGASYNEQFF. DNA of the CDR3: TGTGCCAGCTCACCAAGGACAGGGGGCGCCTCCTACAATGAGCAGTTCTTC.